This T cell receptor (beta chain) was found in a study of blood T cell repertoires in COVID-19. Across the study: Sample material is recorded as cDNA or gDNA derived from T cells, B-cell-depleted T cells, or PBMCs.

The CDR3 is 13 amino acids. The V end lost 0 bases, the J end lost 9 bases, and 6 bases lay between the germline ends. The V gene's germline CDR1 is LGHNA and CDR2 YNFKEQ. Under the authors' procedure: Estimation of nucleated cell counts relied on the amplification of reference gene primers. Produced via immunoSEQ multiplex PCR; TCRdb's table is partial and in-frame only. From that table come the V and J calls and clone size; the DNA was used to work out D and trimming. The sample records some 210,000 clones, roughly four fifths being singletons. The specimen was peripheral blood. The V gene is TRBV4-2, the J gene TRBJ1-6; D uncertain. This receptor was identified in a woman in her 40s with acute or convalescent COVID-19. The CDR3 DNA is TGTGCCAGCAGCCAAGATCGTGTTTCACCCCTCCACTTT. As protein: CASSQDRVSPLHF.